Listed below are T cell receptor beta chains from one sample, sequenced in a study of STAT5B mutations in CD4+ large granular lymphocyte leukemia. Some clones are missing from TCRdb's copy, which holds only in-frame ones; the method was immunoSEQ multiplex PCR. The data contain tens of thousands of clones, around 90% of them singletons. The specimen was CD4+ T cells from blood buffy coats. The receptors derive from a human donor in good health. Each CDR3 is given with its conserved first and last residue. Fields, in order: clone size, V gene, D gene, J gene, CDR3 DNA, CDR3 protein. D genes are given only for firm matches. Not every row has a clone size; where given, it reads once, few, many or a size class.

>NA|TRBV18|NA|TRBJ1-1
TGTGCCAGCTCACAACGGACGGAGAGAAACACTGAAGCTTTCTTT
CASSQRTERNTEAFF
>medium-sized|TRBV11-2|NA|TRBJ2-7
TGTGCCAGCAGCTTAGGAGGATCGGCCTACGAGCAGTACTTC
CASSLGGSAYEQYF
>NA|TRBV4-1|TRBD1|TRBJ2-3
TGCGCCAGCAGCCAAGCTCTGACAGGGGGAGACACAGATACGCAGTATTTT
CASSQALTGGDTDTQYF
>NA|TRBV27|NA|TRBJ2-7
TGTGCCAGCAGTTTACGGTGGCGGGACCCCTACGAGCAGTACTTC
CASSLRWRDPYEQYF
>NA|TRBV6-5|NA|TRBJ1-6
TGTGCCAGCACCTACGCGGGGGGAGATAATTCACCCCTCCACTTT
CASTYAGGDNSPLHF
>NA|TRBV28|NA|TRBJ1-6
TGTGCCAGCAGTTTAAAGTCCGGGGTCTCCTATAATTCACCCCTCCACTTT
CASSLKSGVSYNSPLHF
>NA|TRBV9|NA|TRBJ2-5
TGTGCCAGCAGCGGGGGAGGGGGGCGCGGAGAGACCCAGTACTTC
CASSGGGGRGETQYF
>NA|TRBV6-1|NA|TRBJ1-2
TGTGCCAGCACCAAAAGGGGGGAGCCCCGTGGGGGCTACACCTTC
CASTKRGEPRGGYTF
>NA|TRBV11-2|NA|TRBJ2-6
TGTGCCAGCAGCTTGGACAGGAGGGCTGGGGCCAACGTCCTGACTTTC
CASSLDRRAGANVLTF
>NA|TRBV28|NA|TRBJ2-7
TGTGCCAGCAGTTTAAATGCAGCGGTCGGGCAGTACTTC
CASSLNAAVGQYF
>NA|TRBV11-2|NA|TRBJ1-5
TGTGCCAGCAGTTCGCAGGGGCCCAATCAGCCCCAGCATTTT
CASSSQGPNQPQHF
>NA|TRBV7-2|TRBD2|TRBJ2-1
TGTGCCAGCAGCTTAATGGTAGCGGGAGGGCATGAGCAGTTCTTC
CASSLMVAGGHEQFF
>NA|TRBV7-3|TRBD2|TRBJ2-3
TGTGCCAGCAGCTCCCAGGGACTAGCGGGAGGAAGGGTGGCAGATACGCAGTATTTT
CASSSQGLAGGRVADTQYF